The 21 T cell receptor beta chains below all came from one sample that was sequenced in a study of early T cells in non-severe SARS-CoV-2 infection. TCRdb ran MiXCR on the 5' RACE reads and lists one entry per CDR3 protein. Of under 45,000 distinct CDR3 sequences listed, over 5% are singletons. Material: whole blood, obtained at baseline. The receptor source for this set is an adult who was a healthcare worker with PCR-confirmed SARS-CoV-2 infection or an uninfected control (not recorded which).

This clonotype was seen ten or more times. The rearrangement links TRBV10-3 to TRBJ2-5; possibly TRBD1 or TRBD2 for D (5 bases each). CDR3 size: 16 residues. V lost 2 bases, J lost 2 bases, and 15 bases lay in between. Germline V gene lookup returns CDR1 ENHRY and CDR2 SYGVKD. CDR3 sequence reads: CAISERGTPVQETQYF. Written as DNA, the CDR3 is TGTGCCATCAGTGAGCGGGGCACGCCCGTGCAAGAGACCCAGTACTTC.

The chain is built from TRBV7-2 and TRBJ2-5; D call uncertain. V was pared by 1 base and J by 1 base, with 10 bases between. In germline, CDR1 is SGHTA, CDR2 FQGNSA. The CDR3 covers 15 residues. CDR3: CASSLVGAPQETQYF. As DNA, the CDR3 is TGTGCCAGCAGCTTAGTCGGAGCTCCCCAAGAGACCCAGTACTTC.

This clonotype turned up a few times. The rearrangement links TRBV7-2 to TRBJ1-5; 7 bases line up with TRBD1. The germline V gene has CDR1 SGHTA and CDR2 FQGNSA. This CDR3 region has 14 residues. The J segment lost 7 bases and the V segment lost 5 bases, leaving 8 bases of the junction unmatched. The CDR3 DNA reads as TGTGCCAGCAGCCCGAACAGGGGCCGCCAGCCCCAGCATTTT. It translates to CASSPNRGRQPQHF.

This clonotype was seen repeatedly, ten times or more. CDR3 residues: CASSWPFQDTDTQYF. CDR3 DNA: TGTGCCAGCAGCTGGCCTTTTCAAGACACAGATACGCAGTATTTT. This chain uses TRBV5-5 with TRBJ2-3; D ambiguous. Trimming pared 3 bases from V and 2 bases from J, leaving 13 bases between. CDR3 length equals 15 residues. The germline V gene encodes CDR1 SGHKS and CDR2 YYEKEE (reference sequence).

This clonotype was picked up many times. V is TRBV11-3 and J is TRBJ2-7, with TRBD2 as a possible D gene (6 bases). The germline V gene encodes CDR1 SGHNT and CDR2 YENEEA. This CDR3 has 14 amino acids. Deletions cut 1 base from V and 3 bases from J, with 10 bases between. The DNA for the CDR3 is TGTGCCAGCAGCTTAGCGGGAGACAGCTACGAGCAGTACTTC. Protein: CASSLAGDSYEQYF. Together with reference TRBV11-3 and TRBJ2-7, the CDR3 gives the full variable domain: EAGVVQSPRYKIIEKKQPVAFWCNPISGHNTLYWYLQNLGQGPELLIRYENEEAVDDSQLPKDRFSAERLKGVDSTLKIQPAELGDSAVYLCASSLAGDSYEQYFGPGTRLTVT.

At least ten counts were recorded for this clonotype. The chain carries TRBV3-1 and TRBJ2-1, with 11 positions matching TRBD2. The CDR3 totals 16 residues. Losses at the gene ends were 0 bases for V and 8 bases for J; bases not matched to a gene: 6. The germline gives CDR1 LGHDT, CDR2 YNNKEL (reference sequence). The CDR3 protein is CASSQETSGKSHEQFF. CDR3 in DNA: TGTGCCAGCAGCCAAGAGACTAGCGGGAAGTCCCATGAGCAGTTCTTC.

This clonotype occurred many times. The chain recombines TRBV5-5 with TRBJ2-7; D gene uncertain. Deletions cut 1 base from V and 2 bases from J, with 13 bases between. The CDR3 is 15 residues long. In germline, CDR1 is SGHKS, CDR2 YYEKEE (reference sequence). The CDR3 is CASSLRIALTYEQYF. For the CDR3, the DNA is TGTGCCAGCAGCTTGCGGATTGCGTTAACCTACGAGCAGTACTTC.

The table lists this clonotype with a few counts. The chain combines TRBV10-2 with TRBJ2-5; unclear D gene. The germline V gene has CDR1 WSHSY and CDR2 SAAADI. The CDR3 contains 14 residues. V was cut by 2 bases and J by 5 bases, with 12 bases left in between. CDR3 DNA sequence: TGCGCCAGCAGTGAGATGGTAGCCCTGGAGACCCAGTACTTC. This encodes CASSEMVALETQYF.

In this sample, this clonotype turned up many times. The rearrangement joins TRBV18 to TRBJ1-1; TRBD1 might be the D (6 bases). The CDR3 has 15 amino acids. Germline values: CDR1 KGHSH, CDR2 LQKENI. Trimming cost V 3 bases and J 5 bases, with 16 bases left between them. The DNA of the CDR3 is TGTGCCAGCTCACCGGCCCCGACAGGACAAACTGAAGCTTTCTTT. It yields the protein CASSPAPTGQTEAFF.

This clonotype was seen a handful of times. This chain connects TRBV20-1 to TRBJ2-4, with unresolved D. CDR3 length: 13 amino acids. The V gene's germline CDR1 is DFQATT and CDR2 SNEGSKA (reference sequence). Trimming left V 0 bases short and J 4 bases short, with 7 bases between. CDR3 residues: CSAREDLKNIQYF. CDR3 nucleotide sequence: TGCAGTGCTAGAGAGGACCTTAAAAACATTCAGTACTTC.

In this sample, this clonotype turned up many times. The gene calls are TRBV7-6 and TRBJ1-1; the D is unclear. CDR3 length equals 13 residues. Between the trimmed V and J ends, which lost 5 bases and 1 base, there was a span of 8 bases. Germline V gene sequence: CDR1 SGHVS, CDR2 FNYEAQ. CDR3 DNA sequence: TGTGCCAGCAGCGCGACATCGAACACTGAAGCTTTCTTT. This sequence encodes CASSATSNTEAFF.

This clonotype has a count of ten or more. This chain's CDR3 is CASSLEGGPGYNEQFF. The DNA of the CDR3 is TGTGCCAGCAGCTTAGAAGGGGGCCCTGGATACAATGAGCAGTTCTTC. V and J are TRBV7-9 and TRBJ2-1; 7 bases are shared with TRBD1. V lost 1 base and J lost 4; bases outside the gene matches: 7. The CDR3 extends over 16 amino acids. In germline, CDR1 is SEHNR, CDR2 FQNEAQ (reference sequence).

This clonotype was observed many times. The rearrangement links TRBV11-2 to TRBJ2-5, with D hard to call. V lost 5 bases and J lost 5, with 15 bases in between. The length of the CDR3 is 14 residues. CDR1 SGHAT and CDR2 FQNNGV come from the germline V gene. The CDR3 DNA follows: TGTGCCAGCAGCCACCTTCCCCAGGACGAGACCCAGTACTTC. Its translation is CASSHLPQDETQYF.

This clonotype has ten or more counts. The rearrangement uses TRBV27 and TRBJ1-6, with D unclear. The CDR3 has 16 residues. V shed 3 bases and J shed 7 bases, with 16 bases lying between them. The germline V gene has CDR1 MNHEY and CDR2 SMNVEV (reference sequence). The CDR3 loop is CASSFSLGPVNSPLHF. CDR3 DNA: TGTGCCAGCAGTTTTAGCCTAGGGCCCGTGAATTCACCCCTCCACTTT.

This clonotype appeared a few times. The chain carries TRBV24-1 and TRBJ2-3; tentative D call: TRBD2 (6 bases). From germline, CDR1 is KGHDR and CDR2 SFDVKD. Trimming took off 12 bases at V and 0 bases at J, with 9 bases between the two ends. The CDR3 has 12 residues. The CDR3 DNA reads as TGTGCCGCGGGATATAGCACAGATACGCAGTATTTT. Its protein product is CAAGYSTDTQYF.

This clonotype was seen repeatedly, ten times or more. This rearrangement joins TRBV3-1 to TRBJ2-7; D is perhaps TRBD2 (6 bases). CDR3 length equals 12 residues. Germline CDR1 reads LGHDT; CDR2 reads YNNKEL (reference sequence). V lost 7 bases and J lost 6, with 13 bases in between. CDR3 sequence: CASKELGSEQYF. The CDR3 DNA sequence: TGTGCCAGCAAGGAGCTCGGGAGCGAGCAGTACTTC.

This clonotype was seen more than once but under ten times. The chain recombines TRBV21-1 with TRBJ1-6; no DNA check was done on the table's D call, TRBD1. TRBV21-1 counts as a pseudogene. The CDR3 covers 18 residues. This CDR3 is CASSKRSAGGIRNSPLHF. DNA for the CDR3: TGTGCCAGCAGCAAGAGGTCGGCAGGGGGCATTCGAAATTCACCCCTCCACTTT.

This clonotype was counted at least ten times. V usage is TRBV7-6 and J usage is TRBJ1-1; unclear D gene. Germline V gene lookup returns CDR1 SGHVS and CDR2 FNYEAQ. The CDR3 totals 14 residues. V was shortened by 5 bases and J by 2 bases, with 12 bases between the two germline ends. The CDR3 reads CASSQTALNTEAFF. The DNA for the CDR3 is TGTGCCAGCAGCCAAACAGCATTAAACACTGAAGCTTTCTTT. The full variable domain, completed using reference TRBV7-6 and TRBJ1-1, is GAGVSQSPRYKVTKRGQDVALRCDPISGHVSLYWYRQALGQGPEFLTYFNYEAQQDKSGLPNDRFSAERPEGSISTLTIQRTEQRDSAMYRCASSQTALNTEAFFGQGTRLTVV.

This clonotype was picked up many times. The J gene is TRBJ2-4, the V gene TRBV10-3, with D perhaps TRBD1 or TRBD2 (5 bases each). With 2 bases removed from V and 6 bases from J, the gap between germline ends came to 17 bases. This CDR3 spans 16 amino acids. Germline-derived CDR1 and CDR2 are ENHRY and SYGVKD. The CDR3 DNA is TGTGCCATCAGTGAGGCCTACCTCGGGGCTGGAAACATTCAGTACTTC. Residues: CAISEAYLGAGNIQYF.

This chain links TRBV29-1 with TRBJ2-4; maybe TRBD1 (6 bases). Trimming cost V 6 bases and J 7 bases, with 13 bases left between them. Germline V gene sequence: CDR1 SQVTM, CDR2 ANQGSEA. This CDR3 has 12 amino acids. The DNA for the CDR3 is TGCAGCGTCAACAGGGATAACAACATTCAGTACTTC. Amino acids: CSVNRDNNIQYF.

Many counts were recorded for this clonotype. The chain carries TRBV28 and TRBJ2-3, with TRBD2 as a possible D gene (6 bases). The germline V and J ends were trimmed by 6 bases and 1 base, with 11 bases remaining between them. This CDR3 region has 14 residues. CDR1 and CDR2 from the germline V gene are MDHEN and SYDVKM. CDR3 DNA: TGTGCCAGCAGAACGGGACTCCGCACAGATACGCAGTATTTT. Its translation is CASRTGLRTDTQYF.